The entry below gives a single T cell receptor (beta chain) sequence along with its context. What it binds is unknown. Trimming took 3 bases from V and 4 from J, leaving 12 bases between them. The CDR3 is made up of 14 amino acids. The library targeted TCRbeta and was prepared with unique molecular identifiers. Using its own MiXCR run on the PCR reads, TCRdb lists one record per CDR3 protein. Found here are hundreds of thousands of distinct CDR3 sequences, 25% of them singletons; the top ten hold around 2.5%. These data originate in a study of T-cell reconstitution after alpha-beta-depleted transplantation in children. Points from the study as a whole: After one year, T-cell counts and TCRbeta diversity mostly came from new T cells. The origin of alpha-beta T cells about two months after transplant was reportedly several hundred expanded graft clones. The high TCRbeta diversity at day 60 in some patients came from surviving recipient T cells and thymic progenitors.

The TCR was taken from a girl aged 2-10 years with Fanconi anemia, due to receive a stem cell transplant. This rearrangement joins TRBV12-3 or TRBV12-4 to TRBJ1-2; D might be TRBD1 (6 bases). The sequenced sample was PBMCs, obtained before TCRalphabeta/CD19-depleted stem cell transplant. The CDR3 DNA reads TGTGCCAGCAGTTTTGCCCGGGGGGCCTATGGCTACACCTTC. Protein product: CASSFARGAYGYTF.